These 26 T cell receptor beta chains originate from one sample sequenced in a study of blood T cell repertoires in COVID-19. Sequenced by immunoSEQ multiplex PCR; TCRdb stores in-frame clones only, minus some. The sample yields 68,000 or so clones, approximately 80% seen once. Source material: peripheral blood. Receptors originate from a human donor in a cohort sampled during active COVID-19.

This chain joins TRBV7-8 and TRBJ2-3; TRBD2 matches 7 bases. The junction had 0 bases not matched to a gene; V was cut back by 7 bases and J by 5 bases. This CDR3 is 11 amino acids long. Germline CDR1 is SGHVS and CDR2 is FQNEAQ. CDR3 in DNA: TGTGCCAGCAAGCGGGAAGATACGCAGTATTTT. This sequence encodes CASKREDTQYF.

There are a few counts of this clone. V usage is TRBV5-1 and J usage is TRBJ1-6; no firm D call. V was pared by 0 bases and J by 0 bases, with 7 bases between. The V gene's germline CDR1 is SGHRS and CDR2 YFSETQ. The CDR3 has 16 amino acids. The DNA for the CDR3 is TGCGCCAGCAGCTTGGGGGCCGGCTCCTATAATTCACCCCTCCACTTT. This codes for CASSLGAGSYNSPLHF.

V gene TRBV5-1 combines with J gene TRBJ1-4; a weak D match, TRBD1 (6 bases). Looked up from germline, CDR1 is SGHRS and CDR2 is YFSETQ. This CDR3 comprises 16 residues. Between the trimmed V and J ends, which lost 0 bases and 7 bases, there was a span of 16 bases. The CDR3 DNA is TGCGCCAGCAGCTTGGCCGTCGACAGGCGAGGTGAAAAACTGTTTTTT. Encoded protein: CASSLAVDRRGEKLFF.

This clone has a handful of counts. The genes are TRBV6-5 and TRBJ1-2, with D hard to call. The CDR3 sequence is 13 residues long. CDR1 is MNHEY and CDR2 is SVGAGI in the germline V gene. The V end was cut by 1 base, the J end by 2 bases, with 5 bases between. The CDR3 DNA is TGTGCCAGCAGTTACTTTATAAACTATGGCTACACCTTC. Translation gives CASSYFINYGYTF.

V is TRBV2 and J is TRBJ2-7; tentative D call: TRBD1 (7 bases). The CDR3 sequence is 15 residues long. Deletions cut 7 bases from V and 3 bases from J, with 19 bases between. Germline CDR1 SNHLY, CDR2 FYNNEI. The CDR3 spells CASTGGTVAFYEQYF. CDR3 DNA: TGTGCCAGCACTGGCGGGACAGTTGCCTTCTACGAGCAGTACTTC. The full variable domain, its missing parts supplied by reference TRBV2 and TRBJ2-7, is EPEVTQTPSHQVTQMGQEVILRCVPISNHLYFYWYRQILGQKVEFLVSFYNNEISEKSEIFDDQFSVERPDGSNFTLKIRSTKLEDSAMYFCASTGGTVAFYEQYFGPGTRLTVT.

This clone was seen at least ten times. This rearrangement joins TRBV19 to TRBJ1-5; D possibly corresponds to TRBD1 (6 bases). Germline assignment: CDR1 LNHDA and CDR2 SQIVND (reference sequence). The ends were cut back, 5 bases at V and 2 bases at J, with 13 bases in the middle. This CDR3 has 15 amino acids. Here the CDR3 reads CASSGRQVGNQPQHF. In DNA form, the CDR3 reads TGTGCCAGTAGTGGCCGACAGGTAGGCAATCAGCCCCAGCATTTT.

The V gene is TRBV7-2, the J gene TRBJ1-2; 9 bases match TRBD1. The germline V gene has CDR1 SGHTA and CDR2 FQGNSA. This CDR3 region has 14 residues. The V segment lost 6 bases and the J segment 6 bases; nucleotides outside the gene matches: 8. The CDR3 DNA sequence: TGTGCCAGCAGGGCCGGGACAGGGTTTAATGGCTACACCTTC. Its translation: CASRAGTGFNGYTF.

J is TRBJ1-2 and V is TRBV5-1; 8 bases are a match to TRBD1. CDR3 length equals 15 residues. Losses at the gene ends were 6 bases for V and 4 bases for J; bases not matched to a gene: 11. Germline assignment: CDR1 SGHRS and CDR2 YFSETQ. As DNA, the CDR3 is TGCGCCAGCAAACCGGGACAGGCAGAAGGCTATGGCTACACCTTC. Amino acids: CASKPGQAEGYGYTF.

The chain is built from TRBV6-6 and TRBJ1-2; 8 positions match TRBD1. Germline V gives CDR1 MNHNY, CDR2 SVGAGI (reference sequence). The CDR3 has 16 residues. Trimming at V came to 0 bases and at J to 4 bases, leaving 7 bases not matched to a gene. The CDR3: CASSYSRTGLSYGYTF. In nucleotides, the CDR3 is TGTGCCAGCAGTTACTCGCGGACAGGGCTTAGCTATGGCTACACCTTC.

This clone has only a few counts. The V gene is TRBV20-1, the J gene TRBJ2-2; D not certain. The CDR3 totals 12 residues. Germline values: CDR1 DFQATT, CDR2 SNEGSKA (reference sequence). Trimming stripped 3 bases from V and 5 bases from J, with 7 bases between. CDR3 coding DNA: TGCAGTGCTAGTGCGCGGACCGGGGAGCTGTTTTTT. The encoded protein is CSASARTGELFF.

V and J are TRBV10-2 and TRBJ1-4; 7 nucleotides align to TRBD1. The germline V gene encodes CDR1 WSHSY and CDR2 SAAADI. The CDR3 contains 14 residues. Trimming removed 7 bases from V and 0 bases from J; junction bases left unmatched: 2. CDR3 in DNA: TGCGCCAGCACTGACAGGGCAACTAATGAAAAACTGTTTTTT. Amino acids: CASTDRATNEKLFF.

The chain is built from TRBV7-9 and TRBJ2-7, with D maybe TRBD2 (6 bases). The CDR3 extends over 15 amino acids. The V and J ends lost 5 bases and 3 bases respectively, with 17 bases between them. Germline lookup yields CDR1 SEHNR and CDR2 FQNEAQ (reference sequence). The CDR3 nucleotides read TGTGCCAGCAGCGGCGGGGCGGCCCCCATCTACGAGCAGTACTTC. Its protein is CASSGGAAPIYEQYF.

CDR3 DNA sequence: TGTGCCAGTAGTCAGGTCTCTGGGGCCAACGTCCTGACTTTC. It is translated as CASSQVSGANVLTF. V and J are TRBV19 and TRBJ2-6; D not certain. The V gene's germline CDR1 is LNHDA and CDR2 SQIVND (reference sequence). V lost 5 bases and J lost 0, with 5 bases in between. This CDR3 is 14 amino acids long.

In its sample, this clone was seen a few times. J is TRBJ2-7 and V is TRBV12-3 or TRBV12-4, with D perhaps TRBD2 (6 bases). V was clipped by 7 bases and J by 5 bases, with 15 bases between them. This CDR3 is 13 amino acids long. The CDR3 is CASTPGRGHEQYF. CDR3 bases: TGTGCCAGCACCCCCGGGCGGGGCCACGAGCAGTACTTC.

The chain is built from TRBV28 and TRBJ2-5, with D perhaps matching TRBD1 (5 bases). The V gene lost 8 bases and the J gene lost 5 bases, with 12 bases spanning the gap. In germline, CDR1 is MDHEN, CDR2 SYDVKM. The CDR3 sequence is 12 residues long. CDR3 in amino acids: CASVGVFETQYF. As DNA, the CDR3 is TGTGCCAGCGTAGGGGTTTTCGAGACCCAGTACTTC.

The gene calls are TRBV2 and TRBJ2-7, with D maybe TRBD1 (7 bases). CDR3 length equals 15 residues. In germline, CDR1 is SNHLY, CDR2 FYNNEI. Trimming removed 4 bases from V and 3 bases from J, with 16 bases in between. The CDR3 spells CASSGDSGGNYEQYF. The CDR3 DNA reads as TGTGCCAGCAGTGGGGACAGTGGAGGGAACTACGAGCAGTACTTC.

As concerns this clone: The sample carries other DNA sequences with the same CDR3. The chain is built from TRBV5-1 and TRBJ2-7; D unclear. Trimming shortened V by 0 bases and J by 3 bases, and 10 bases separated the two germline ends. This CDR3 has 14 residues. Germline values: CDR1 SGHRS, CDR2 YFSETQ. The CDR3 sequence is CASSLGEVSYEQYF. CDR3 DNA sequence: TGCGCCAGCAGCTTGGGAGAGGTTAGCTACGAGCAGTACTTC. Variable domain in full (rest from reference TRBV5-1 and TRBJ2-7): KAGVTQTPRYLIKTRGQQVTLSCSPISGHRSVSWYQQTPGQGLQFLFEYFSETQRNKGNFPGRFSGRQFSNSRSEMNVSTLELGDSALYLCASSLGEVSYEQYFGPGTRLTVT.

The V and J genes are TRBV11-2 and TRBJ2-7, with 7 positions matching TRBD1. CDR1 and CDR2 from the germline V gene are SGHAT and FQNNGV. Trimming removed 5 bases from V and 5 bases from J; junction bases left unmatched: 12. There are 15 residues in the CDR3. The CDR3 is CASSRDTDRVHEQYF. Here the CDR3 DNA reads TGTGCCAGCAGCCGCGATACCGACAGGGTCCACGAGCAGTACTTC.

The rearrangement joins TRBV7-9 to TRBJ2-1; 12 bases agree with TRBD2. Germline-derived CDR1 and CDR2 are SEHNR and FQNEAQ (reference sequence). CDR3 length equals 15 residues. J was trimmed by 8 bases and V by 5 bases; bases with no gene match: 7. CDR3 sequence (DNA): TGTGCCAGCAGCCTCCTAGCGGGGGGGCCGGATGAGCAGTTCTTC. Encoded protein: CASSLLAGGPDEQFF.

The CDR3 coding sequence is TGTGCCAGCAGCGACTGGGGGAGGGCGGGAACTGAAGCTTTCTTT. Its protein product is CASSDWGRAGTEAFF. The chain uses TRBV3-1 (or the pseudogene TRBV3-2) and TRBJ1-1; D is perhaps TRBD1 (5 bases). The CDR3 is 15 amino acids. The V gene's germline CDR1 is LGHDT and CDR2 YNNKEL (reference sequence). V lost 5 bases to trimming and J lost 5 bases, with 18 bases between them.

The chain employs TRBV11-3 and TRBJ2-7; 8 bases align to TRBD1. This CDR3 region has 15 residues. The V and J ends lost 5 bases and 4 bases, in that order; junction bases with no gene match: 10. The germline CDR1 and CDR2 sequences are SGHNT and YENEEA. CDR3 protein: CASSPGQGNSYEQYF. CDR3 DNA sequence: TGTGCCAGCAGCCCAGGACAGGGTAACAGTTACGAGCAGTACTTC.

The rearrangement links TRBV28 to TRBJ2-1; 9 nucleotides line up with TRBD1. Unmatched junction bases numbered 6, after V lost 3 bases and J lost 0 bases. Per the germline V gene, CDR1 is MDHEN and CDR2 is SYDVKM. The CDR3 totals 17 residues. CDR3 nucleotide sequence: TGTGCCAGCAGTTTCCAACAGGGGGCGAGCTCCTACAATGAGCAGTTCTTC. Amino acid sequence: CASSFQQGASSYNEQFF. Filled out from reference TRBV28 and TRBJ2-1, the complete variable domain reads DVKVTQSSRYLVKRTGEKVFLECVQDMDHENMFWYRQDPGLGLRLIYFSYDVKMKEKGDIPEGYSVSREKKERFSLILESASTNQTSMYLCASSFQQGASSYNEQFFGPGTRLTVL.

This clone has only one observation. This CDR3 reads CSVEVWGTGTIYF. The CDR3, as DNA: TGCAGCGTTGAAGTGTGGGGGACAGGCACCATATATTTT. This sequence joins TRBV29-1 and TRBJ1-3; 8 bases agree with TRBD1. CDR1 is SQVTM, CDR2 ANQGSEA, per germline. The CDR3 has 13 residues. J lost 9 bases, V lost 1 base, and 5 bases had no gene match.

The chain links TRBV12-2 to TRBJ2-5; the table's D gene call, TRBD2, was not cross checked with the DNA. TRBV12-2 is described as a pseudogene. The CDR3 totals 14 residues. CDR3 bases: TGTGCAATCAAAAGGGGCGGGGCTCAAGAGACCCAGTACTTC. Translation gives CAIKRGGAQETQYF.

V usage is TRBV25-1 and J usage is TRBJ1-1; a weak D match, TRBD1 (5 bases). V lost 1 base to trimming and J lost 1 base, with 7 bases between them. This CDR3 region has 14 residues. From germline, CDR1 is MGHDK and CDR2 SYGVNS. The CDR3, as DNA: TGTGCCAGCAGTGAATGGGGGGGGAACACTGAAGCTTTCTTT. Its protein is CASSEWGGNTEAFF.

This chain connects TRBV5-1 to TRBJ2-7; the match to TRBD1 covers 8 bases. The CDR3 has 15 residues. Germline V gene sequence: CDR1 SGHRS, CDR2 YFSETQ. Trimming cost V 2 bases and J 6 bases; bases outside gene matches: 10. The CDR3 DNA reads TGCGCCAGCAGCTTCCCGACCGGACAGGGCGGCGAGCAGTACTTC. Amino acid sequence: CASSFPTGQGGEQYF.